This T cell receptor (beta chain) was recovered during a study of OX40 agonist ivuxolimab in advanced cancers. Here immunoSEQ multiplex PCR was the method, and the copy in TCRdb shows in-frame clones only, minus some. The sample shows approximately 66,000 clones, 75% to 90% of them seen only once. Germline lookup yields CDR1 MGHRA and CDR2 YSYEKL. The CDR3 is 19 residues long. Trimming removed 0 bases from V and 3 bases from J, with 24 bases in between. Findings and limits, study-wide: The study found among the lowest clonal expansion in partial responders at 0.1-3.0 mg/kg. CD4+ and CD8+ blood T cells expanded clonally by week 6 at 0.1 to 3.0 mg/kg.

On this clone itself: Its antigen is not identified.

The timepoints at which blood was sampled were baseline, cycle 4 day 1, and cycle 7 day 1. This sequence originates from an adult with an advanced solid tumor such as melanoma, head and neck, liver or kidney cancer. V is TRBV4-1 and J is TRBJ2-7; unclear D gene. The specimen comprised CD4+ or CD8+ T cells sorted from blood, sampled in a trial of the OX40 agonist ivuxolimab. The chain's CDR3 is CASSQEGGSGSPPLYEQYF. The CDR3 nucleotides are TGCGCCAGCAGCCAAGAAGGCGGATCTGGTTCCCCCCCCCTCTACGAGCAGTACTTC.